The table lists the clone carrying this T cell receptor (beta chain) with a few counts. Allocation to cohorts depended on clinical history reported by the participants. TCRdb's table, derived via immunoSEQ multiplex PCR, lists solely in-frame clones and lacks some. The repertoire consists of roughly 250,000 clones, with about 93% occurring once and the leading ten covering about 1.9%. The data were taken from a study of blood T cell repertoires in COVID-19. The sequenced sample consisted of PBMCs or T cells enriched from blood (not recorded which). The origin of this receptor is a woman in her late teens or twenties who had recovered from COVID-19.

This CDR3 is CASSPDRVREQYF. In DNA, the CDR3 is TGTGCCAGCAGTCCGGACAGGGTTCGCGAGCAGTACTTC. This chain uses TRBV27 with TRBJ2-7, with 8 bases identical to TRBD1. The CDR3 contains 13 residues. Germline V gene lookup returns CDR1 MNHEY and CDR2 SMNVEV (reference sequence). The J segment lost 6 bases and the V segment lost 5 bases, leaving 6 bases of the junction unmatched.